Sequencing of this T cell receptor (beta chain) was carried out in a study of CD8+CD57+ T cells in acquired aplastic anemia. In the study overall: Sorted CD4+ and CD8+ cells gave an average of approximately 3 ug of DNA. Healthy donor CD4+ samples were sequenced to a depth that averaged roughly 9.9 million reads.

TCR beta VDJ and CDR3 profiling used genomic DNA as template. TCRdb ran MiXCR on the reads and lists one entry per CDR3 protein. The repertoire holds 200,000 to 250,000 distinct CDR3 sequences, with 34% as singletons. The sample holds one count of this clonotype. What it binds is not known. V was pared by 8 bases and J by 5 bases, with 14 bases of the junction left unmatched. This CDR3 is 17 amino acids long. Per germline, CDR1 SNHLY and CDR2 FYNNEI. Study-level findings and limits: The number of CD8+ CDR3 sequences shared by patients and controls was twenty-nine.

The chain is built from TRBV2 and TRBJ2-7; 14 positions agree with TRBD2. This TCR was recovered from a human donor in good health, serving as a control. The sample taken for sequencing was sorted CD4+, CD8+, or CD8+CD57+ T cells (not recorded which) from PBMCs. This CDR3 reads CASSPESGLAGAHEQYF. The CDR3 region has the DNA TGTGCCAGCTCACCAGAGTCGGGACTAGCGGGAGCCCACGAGCAGTACTTC.